This record concerns one T cell receptor beta chain sequence. Its specificity is not known. The genes and germline here are from mouse. The read falls 1 residue short of the CDR3 end, and the missing part is taken from the germline J gene. The data are from a study of tissue T cells after allogeneic stem cell transplantation. The protocol was immunoSEQ multiplex PCR, while the TCRdb copy is restricted to in-frame clones and leaves out a portion. This table holds 5,500 to 8,500 clones, roughly a third found once. Time point reported: mouse harvest day 14 after allogeneic transplant. Tail vein injection delivered 10^7 T-cell-depleted bone marrow cells and 10^6 splenic CD5+ T cells. Mice had MHC-mismatched B6 into BALB/c GVHD, sampled day 7 or 14. The ends lost 8 bases at V and 2 bases at J; junction bases unmatched: 5. This CDR3 is 14 amino acids long. CDR1 and CDR2 (germline): LGHDT, YNNKQL (reference sequence).

Study results and limitations: Tissue-detected TCR repertoire was only partly captured by blood and spleen T cells.

V is TRBV4 and J is TRBJ1-3, with 8 nucleotides matching TRBD1. The sequenced sample was skin. This receptor was identified in a female BALB/c mouse given C57BL/6 T cells with graft-versus-host disease after an allogeneic hematopoietic cell transplant. The CDR3 loop reads CASVDRGAGNTLYF. Incomplete CDR3 DNA: TGTGCCAGCGTAGACAGGGGTGCTGGAAATACGCTCTAT.